This record covers a single T cell receptor (beta chain). V lost 11 bases and J 2 bases, leaving 7 bases between the germline ends. CDR1 and CDR2 from the germline V gene are LNHDA and SQIVND (reference sequence). This CDR3 spans 11 amino acids. This sample is drawn from a study of blood T cell repertoires in COVID-19. Data came from immunoSEQ multiplex PCR; TCRdb stores just in-frame clones and leaves some out. The sample lists approximately 70,000 clones, around 89% occurring once. This clonotype originated in a woman of 80 years or more with active COVID-19. Specimen: peripheral blood. The V call is TRBV19, the J call TRBJ1-3; D uncertain. For the CDR3, the DNA is TGTGCCGGAGGGACTGGAAACACCATATATTTT. Amino acids: CAGGTGNTIYF. Complete variable domain (other parts from reference TRBV19 and TRBJ1-3): DGGITQSPKYLFRKEGQNVTLSCEQNLNHDAMYWYRQDPGQGLRLIYYSQIVNDFQKGDIAEGYSVSREKKESFPLTVTSAQKNPTAFYLCAGGTGNTIYFGEGSWLTVV.